The TCR beta chain under discussion was sequenced for a study of beta chain features in type 1 diabetes. Naive, central memory, regulatory and stem cell-like memory cells within the CD4+ compartment were sorted using CD45RO/CCR7/CD25/CD127/CD95/CD27. About this clone: Its antigen is not known.

The isolated RNA, all of it, was reverse transcribed, so expressed TCRB transcripts were what got sequenced. TCRdb's copy holds only in-frame clones and misses some; the assay was immunoSEQ multiplex PCR. In the table there are about 230,000 clones, 9.6% of which are singletons. Trimming removed 2 bases from V and 0 bases from J, with 11 bases in between. The length of the CDR3 is 15 residues. CDR1 is GTSNPN and CDR2 is SVGIG in the germline V gene (reference sequence). Notes on the study in general: The question of HLA type influencing TCRB rearrangement was one that remained unresolved here. Shorter templates may be favored by PCR, equally so in patients and controls. There was a moderate but significant shortening of TCRB CDR3s in all four CD4+ subsets of Type 1 diabetes patients.

The clonotype comes from a woman in her late teens or twenties in good health. The sample was naive CD4+ T cells from blood. The chain joins TRBV30 to TRBJ1-5; D is uncertain. The CDR3 reads CAWSFGAPSNQPQHF. For the CDR3, the DNA is TGTGCCTGGAGTTTCGGAGCCCCTAGCAATCAGCCCCAGCATTTT.